This TCR beta chain originates from a study of prognosis after radiotherapy for stage I lung cancer. About the research overall: Aged roughly 53 to 85 years, with a median of approximately 71 years, the patients were 13 men and five or six women. Study outcomes and limitations: After stereotactic body radiation therapy, median unique TCR clones were several thousand, down from some 10,000.

The authors amplified TCR beta CDR3 from genomic DNA using two-round multiplex PCR. First-round PCR employed TRBV- and TRBJ-specific primers for each gene. TCRdb used MiXCR to reprocess the multiplex PCR reads, holding one entry per CDR3 protein. Here the sample spans about 36,000 distinct CDR3 sequences, around a third being singletons. On this clonotype itself: Its antigen is undetermined.

This receptor was obtained from a donor aged 50 or older with non-small cell lung cancer. The specimen was PBMCs, collected before or after stereotactic body radiation therapy (not recorded which).

The CDR3 DNA sequence: TGCAGTGCTAGAGATAACGTTTGGGCGTCGACAGATACGCAGTATTTT. Its translation: CSARDNVWASTDTQYF. The V call is TRBV20-1, the J call TRBJ2-3, with D uncertain. Between the trimmed V and J ends, which lost 0 bases and 3 bases, there was a span of 16 bases. This CDR3 is built from 16 residues. The V gene's germline CDR1 is DFQATT and CDR2 SNEGSKA (reference sequence).